This paragraph reports one T cell receptor (beta chain). The antigen remains unidentified. Using its own MiXCR run on the 5' RACE reads, TCRdb lists one record per CDR3 protein. The table records roughly 560,000 distinct CDR3 sequences, roughly 22% of them present only once. This CDR3 region has 13 residues. The V end lost 2 bases, the J end lost 6 bases, and 11 bases lay between the germline ends. In germline, CDR1 is SQVTM, CDR2 ANQGSEA. This specimen comes from a study of T-cell memory formation after mild COVID-19. About the study: Largely, the TCR clusters proved donor specific.

Findings and limits, study-wide: Contracting CD4+ clones were located mainly in CM and EM, and CD8+ clones in EMRA. Confirmation of SARS-CoV-2 specificity was lacking for second-wave clones peaking day 37.

This receptor was obtained from an adult woman who had mild COVID-19 (a few samples of this study predate the infection). Cell type and time point are not known. Sequencing was carried out using PBMCs or a T cell subset sorted from them (not recorded which). V and J are TRBV29-1 and TRBJ2-1, with unresolved D. The CDR3 bases are TGCAGCGTTGAACGAGTCCTAAGCAATGAGCAGTTCTTC. It translates to CSVERVLSNEQFF.